This TCR beta chain came from a study of blood T cell repertoires in COVID-19. Overall study context: Sources were T cells, B-cell-depleted T cells, or PBMCs; the material itself was cDNA or gDNA.

Profiled with immunoSEQ multiplex PCR; TCRdb holds only in-frame clones, not every one. The data hold roughly 150,000 clones, with 88% observed a single time. V lost 6 bases, J lost 5 bases, and 13 bases lay in between. Germline lookup yields CDR1 MGHRA and CDR2 YSYEKL. This CDR3 is 14 amino acids long. The sequence derives from a man in his fifties who had recovered from COVID-19. The V call is TRBV4-1, the J call TRBJ1-4; D remains ambiguous. Sequenced sample: peripheral blood. The CDR3 region has the DNA TGCGCCAGCAGTCCGACGGAGCTAAATGAAAAACTGTTTTTT. This codes for CASSPTELNEKLFF.